This entry features one T cell receptor (beta chain) sequence. Its specific antigen is unknown. Qualities for individual bases were not recorded, and no much larger clone is one base off. Genomic DNA was isolated from the sorted cells so that the TCRbeta CDR3 region could be sequenced. The immunoSEQ Assay was used to sequence the TCRbeta CDR3 regions. TCRdb took over this immuneACCESS table, retaining in-frame rearrangements with V and J assigned. Such tables are incomplete; in checked studies, under half of the missing clones stem from an unresolved V gene, and the remainder is unexplained. Recorded for this sample are 100,000 or so clones; around 95% of them occurred a single time. About 2.1% of the sample comes from the top ten. The data stem from a study of OX40 agonist ivuxolimab in advanced cancers. At the level of the whole study: Ivuxolimab, which targeted the costimulatory receptor OX40 (CD134), was an agonistic, fully human IgG2 monoclonal antibody. Intravenous ivuxolimab was administered to patients every 2 weeks at six dose levels: 0.01, 0.1, 0.3, 1.5, 3 and 10 mg/kg. Of the approximately 50 patients in dose escalation, approximately 20 had hepatocellular carcinoma, around 15 had melanoma, 9 had renal cell carcinoma and 9 had head and neck cancer. A male proportion of around 80% and a mean age of roughly 58 years, ranging from 23 to 79, were recorded for the dose-escalation cohort. Patients were allowed to have had prior anti-PD-1, anti-PD-L1 or anti-CTLA-4 therapy, and about 40% of the dose-escalation patients had been treated with checkpoint inhibitors. Partial responses occurred in three dose-escalation patients: two with cutaneous melanoma and one with hepatocellular carcinoma. Peripheral TCRbeta sequencing aimed to test whether ivuxolimab altered TCR sequence diversity and caused clonal T-cell expansion. The monotherapy dose-escalation portion (N ≈ 50 patients) of the phase I ivuxolimab trial is reported in the paper.

Patients with autoimmune disease history or receiving systemic immunosuppression were excluded from the trial. Peripheral blood for TCR sequencing was collected from all dose cohorts at baseline, on cycle 4 day 1, and on cycle 7 day 1. Samples came from an open-label, multicenter, first-in-human phase I dose-escalation trial of ivuxolimab. Adults with locally advanced or metastatic head and neck squamous cell, hepatocellular, melanoma or renal cell carcinoma were enrolled in the trial. Before TCR sequencing, CD4+ T cells and CD8+ T cells were sorted from peripheral blood as separate populations. At the junction V is shortened by 4 bases and J by 0 bases, with 17 bases in between. Its CDR3 holds 17 amino acids, cysteine through phenylalanine. Just the 51-base CDR3 DNA is kept, in frame starting at base 1. What the study reported, not specific to this receptor: Low levels of normalized T-cell clonal expansion were also seen in some patients who did not respond. Antigen specificity was not determined for the clonally expanded peripheral T cells. At doses of 0.1 to 3.0 mg/kg, clonal expansion of both CD4+ and CD8+ blood T cells was observed from baseline to week 6. After ivuxolimab, CD8+ T cells had more expanded clones than CD4+ T cells on average. In partial responders in the 0.1-3.0 mg/kg groups, normalized peripheral clonal expansion was found to be among the lowest, especially among CD8+ T cells.

The TCR sequence derives from an adult with an advanced solid tumor such as melanoma, head and neck, liver or kidney cancer. Sequenced material: CD4+ or CD8+ T cells sorted from blood, taken in a trial of the OX40 agonist ivuxolimab. The rearrangement combines TRBV5-3 with TRBJ1-5; the D gene cannot be named for sure. TRBV5-3 counts as an open reading frame of uncertain function. The CDR3 loop reads CARSPPPGLYSNQPQHF. At the DNA level, the sequence is TGTGCCAGAAGCCCACCCCCGGGCCTGTATAGCAATCAGCCCCAGCATTTT.